These T cell receptor beta chains were read from a single sample in a study of identical twins' blood T cells. MiXCR, applied by TCRdb to the 5' RACE reads, yields one record per CDR3 protein. The sample lists fewer than 450,000 distinct CDR3 sequences; about 28% were seen once. The sequenced sample consisted of PBMCs. The receptors come from a woman between 18 and 50 years old in good health. CDR3s include the opening cysteine and the closing phenylalanine or tryptophan. A D gene is named only where the DNA matches it firmly. Size tells how often a clone was seen (once, few, many) or the class of an expanded clone, and some rows leave it out.

-,TRBV4-2,TRBJ2-5,-,TGTGCCAGCAGCTCTGGGAGCCTTCAGGGGAAAGAGACCCAGTACTTC,CASSSGSLQGKETQYF
many,TRBV5-1,TRBJ1-1,-,TGCGCCAGCAGCTATGACAGCTACACTGAAGCTTTCTTT,CASSYDSYTEAFF
-,TRBV6-2/TRBV6-3,TRBJ2-7,-,TGTGCCAGCAGTCTTGGGTATCCCCACGAGCAGTACTTC,CASSLGYPHEQYF
-,TRBV15,TRBJ1-3,-,TGTGCCACCAGCAGAGATAGTACCGCTGGAAACACCATATATTTT,CATSRDSTAGNTIYF
once,TRBV2,TRBJ2-2,-,TGTGCCAGCGTGGTCCCGAACACCGGGGAGCTGTTTTTT,CASVVPNTGELFF
-,TRBV28,TRBJ1-1,-,TGTGCCAGCAGTTTAGGGGGGGCGGGGGTCACTGAAGCTTTCTTT,CASSLGGAGVTEAFF
many,TRBV6-5,TRBJ2-4,TRBD2,TGTGCCAGCAGTGCCCCGGGACTAGCGACCAAAAACATTCAGTACTTC,CASSAPGLATKNIQYF
once,TRBV10-3,TRBJ1-2,TRBD1,TGTGCCATAGCCGGACAGGTGTTGGGCGGCTACACCTTC,CAIAGQVLGGYTF
-,TRBV18,TRBJ1-1,TRBD1,TGTGCCAGCTCACGAGGACAGGCTGACACTGAAGCTTTCTTT,CASSRGQADTEAFF
-,TRBV27,TRBJ2-2,TRBD1,TGTGCCAGCAGTCCCCTACTGGGACAGGGCATCGGGGAGCTGTTTTTT,CASSPLLGQGIGELFF
-,TRBV27,TRBJ2-3,-,TGTGCCAGCAGTCCAACCTCCTACACAGATACGCAGTATTTT,CASSPTSYTDTQYF
few,TRBV29-1,TRBJ2-2,-,TGCAGCGTGGGTGATCAGGGAAGAACCGGGGAGCTGTTTTTT,CSVGDQGRTGELFF
-,TRBV4-3,TRBJ1-2,TRBD1,TGCGCCAGCAGCCGAGAAGGACAGGGACACTATGGCTACACCTTC,CASSREGQGHYGYTF
-,TRBV20-1,TRBJ2-7,TRBD2,TGCAGTGCTAGAGTTTTATTCCTAGCGGGAACCTACGAGCAGTACTTC,CSARVLFLAGTYEQYF
-,TRBV20-1,TRBJ1-1,TRBD1,TGCAGTGCTAGATCCCCAGGGGGTACTGAAGCTTTCTTT,CSARSPGGTEAFF
many,TRBV20-1,TRBJ2-2,-,TGCAGTGCCGCCTATTCGACCGCCACCGGGGAGCTGTTTTTT,CSAAYSTATGELFF
few,TRBV7-9,TRBJ2-3,-,TGTGCCAGCAGCCCAAGAGCGGCAGGGTTCTTGAGTACGCAGTATTTT,CASSPRAAGFLSTQYF
-,TRBV7-9,TRBJ1-2,-,TGTGCCAGCAGCTTAGATGTGAGTGGCTACACCTTC,CASSLDVSGYTF
few,TRBV5-1,TRBJ1-1,-,TGCGCCAGCAGCTTGGGCCGGACAACTCTGAACACTGAAGCTTTCTTT,CASSLGRTTLNTEAFF
-,TRBV15,TRBJ1-1,-,TGTGCCACCAGCAGAGATCTGGTCGGCACTGGAGCTTTCTTT,CATSRDLVGTGAFF
few,TRBV29-1,TRBJ1-5,-,TGCAGCGTACGGGAGGGGATCAATCAGCCCCAGCATTTT,CSVREGINQPQHF
few,TRBV7-9,TRBJ1-6,-,TGTGCCAGCAGCTTACAGGCAGAGAATTCACCCCTCCACTTT,CASSLQAENSPLHF
-,TRBV20-1,TRBJ2-7,TRBD1,TGCAGTGCTTCAGACAGGGGAACCTACGAGCAGTACTTC,CSASDRGTYEQYF
-,TRBV29-1,TRBJ2-1,-,TGCAGCTCTATATCATCGCCGTATGAGCAGTTCTTC,CSSISSPYEQFF
many,TRBV7-2,TRBJ1-5,-,TGTGCCAGCAGCTTAGGTCAGGGTCACAATCAGCCCCAGCATTTT,CASSLGQGHNQPQHF
few,TRBV5-6,TRBJ2-6,-,TGTGCCAGCAGCTTGGTCTATAACAAGGCCTCCTTCTCTGGGGCCAACGTCCTGACTTTC,CASSLVYNKASFSGANVLTF
-,TRBV24-1,TRBJ2-2,-,TGTGCCACCAGTGATCCCACGATCATCCCCAAGGGCGAGAACACCGGGGAGCTGTTTTTT,CATSDPTIIPKGENTGELFF
many,TRBV13,TRBJ2-2,-,TGTGCCAGCAGCTCGAGGGCAGCTAACACCGGGGAGCTGTTTTTT,CASSSRAANTGELFF
few,TRBV30,TRBJ2-5,TRBD2,TGTGCCTGGAGCGCGACCGGGGGGGTTCGAGAGACCCAGTACTTC,CAWSATGGVRETQYF
-,TRBV28,TRBJ2-2,-,TGTGCCAGCAGTTTGTTCCAAACCCCGACTCCGGGTTCCACCGGGGAGCTGTTTTTT,CASSLFQTPTPGSTGELFF
-,TRBV6-2/TRBV6-3,TRBJ1-1,-,TGTGCCAGCAGTTATTACAGGGAGGGCACTGAAGCTTTCTTT,CASSYYREGTEAFF
few,TRBV12-3/TRBV12-4,TRBJ2-1,-,TGTGCCAGCAGTTTTGGCAGGGTCAATGAGCAGTTCTTC,CASSFGRVNEQFF
few,TRBV11-2,TRBJ1-5,-,TGTGCCAGCAGCTTAACTAAGGACCAGCCCCAGCATTTT,CASSLTKDQPQHF
few,TRBV20-1,TRBJ1-4,-,TGCAGTGCTAGAGATCCCGTTAATTCTAATGAAAAACTGTTTTTT,CSARDPVNSNEKLFF
-,TRBV30,TRBJ1-1,-,TGTGCCTGGTCCTCCGGGTGGGGGTCGAGCACTGAAGCTTTCTTT,CAWSSGWGSSTEAFF
-,TRBV29-1,TRBJ1-1,-,TGCAGCGTCCGAGGGGGTCCCCCAACTAAGAACACTGAAGCTTTCTTT,CSVRGGPPTKNTEAFF
many,TRBV5-4,TRBJ1-2,TRBD1,TGTGCCAGCAGCCGCCGACAGGGCGACTATGGCTACACCTTC,CASSRRQGDYGYTF
many,TRBV12-3/TRBV12-4,TRBJ1-2,-,TGTGCCAGCAGTTTAGCGAGGGGGACGTTTAACTATGGCTACACCTTC,CASSLARGTFNYGYTF
-,TRBV7-3,TRBJ1-2,TRBD1,TGTGCCAGCAGCGTAACCGGGACAGGCGATGGCTACACCTTC,CASSVTGTGDGYTF
many,TRBV12-3/TRBV12-4,TRBJ2-1,-,TGTGCCAGCAGTTTAAGGGGGGGGGATCGCAATGAGCAGTTCTTC,CASSLRGGDRNEQFF
-,TRBV3-1,TRBJ2-3,TRBD1,TGTGCCAGCAGCCAGATCATCCGGGACAGGGAGGCAACAGATACGCAGTATTTT,CASSQIIRDREATDTQYF
few,TRBV29-1,TRBJ1-1,-,TGCAGCGTGGGAGGACAGACACTTGAAGCTTTCTTT,CSVGGQTLEAFF
many,TRBV20-1,TRBJ2-7,-,TGCAGTGCTAGAGATGACTTGCCCTACGAGCAGTACTTC,CSARDDLPYEQYF
-,TRBV6-5,TRBJ2-2,-,TGTGCCAGCAGCTTGACAGACTCGAACACCGGGGAGCTGTTTTTT,CASSLTDSNTGELFF
-,TRBV6-6,TRBJ1-2,TRBD1,TGTGCCACAGAAGACAGGGATGGCTACACCTTC,CATEDRDGYTF
few,TRBV18,TRBJ1-1,TRBD1,TGTGCCAGCTCACCACTACAGGGGGCTGGGGACACTGAAGCTTTCTTT,CASSPLQGAGDTEAFF
many,TRBV20-1,TRBJ1-3,TRBD1,TGCAGTGCTAGAGCCCCGGACAGGAGTGGAAACACCATATATTTT,CSARAPDRSGNTIYF
many,TRBV2,TRBJ2-5,-,TGTGCCAGCGAGGGAGCAGGGTTAAGAGAGACCCAGTACTTC,CASEGAGLRETQYF